Listed below are T cell receptor beta chains from one sample, sequenced in a study of T cells in Graves' hyperthyroidism and ophthalmopathy. MiXCR, run by TCRdb on the multiplex PCR reads, gives a single entry per CDR3 protein. The sample includes 350,000 or so distinct CDR3 sequences, about a sixth of them seen just once. The source material was blood. The source is a woman in her thirties or forties with Graves' ophthalmopathy. CDR3s include the opening cysteine and the closing phenylalanine or tryptophan. D genes are given only for firm matches. Only part of the rows carry a size: once, few, many, or a class if the clone is expanded.

>many|TRBV10-3|TRBJ2-7|NA
CAIRQGATSYEQYF
TGTGCCATCAGGCAGGGAGCGACCTCCTACGAGCAGTACTTC
>many|TRBV28|TRBJ2-4|TRBD2
CASSLTGGRNIQYF
TGTGCCAGCAGTTTGACGGGAGGGCGAAACATTCAGTACTTC
>many|TRBV12-3/TRBV12-4|TRBJ2-2|NA
CASSEAVTNTGELFF
TGTGCCAGCAGCGAAGCGGTTACGAACACCGGGGAGCTGTTTTTT
>many|TRBV10-3|TRBJ1-5|NA
CAISSRQAGGNQPQHF
TGTGCCATCAGTTCTAGACAGGCGGGAGGGAATCAGCCCCAGCATTTT
>many|TRBV27|TRBJ1-5|TRBD1
CASSAGQENQPQHF
TGTGCCAGCAGTGCGGGACAGGAAAATCAGCCCCAGCATTTT
>many|TRBV11-2|TRBJ1-6|TRBD1
CASRTSGTGHNSPLHF
TGTGCCAGCAGAACGAGCGGGACAGGGCATAATTCACCCCTCCACTTT
>NA|TRBV12-3/TRBV12-4|TRBJ1-2|TRBD1
CASSFGRGYNGYTF
TGTGCCAGCAGTTTCGGCAGGGGGTACAATGGCTACACCTTC
>many|TRBV7-9|TRBJ1-2|TRBD1
CASSGGQGYGYTF
TGTGCCAGCAGCGGGGGACAGGGTTACGGCTACACCTTC
>few|TRBV18|TRBJ1-1|NA
CASSPAGLNTEAFF
TGTGCCAGCTCACCGGCTGGGCTGAACACTGAAGCTTTCTTT
>many|TRBV7-9|TRBJ2-5|NA
CASSPVGDKTQYF
TGTGCCAGCAGCCCGGTGGGGGACAAGACCCAGTACTTC
>many|TRBV11-3|TRBJ2-7|NA
CASSVLGTGRLAASYEQYF
TGTGCCAGCAGCGTATTGGGGACAGGGCGACTAGCGGCGTCGTACGAGCAGTACTTC
>many|TRBV5-8|TRBJ1-1|NA
CASSLDTGTNTEAFF
TGTGCCAGCAGCTTAGACACAGGGACGAACACTGAAGCTTTCTTT
>many|TRBV20-1|TRBJ1-1|NA
CSAVGTYIGTEAFF
TGCAGTGCTGTCGGGACATACATCGGGACTGAAGCTTTCTTT
>few|TRBV28|TRBJ1-2|NA
CASSSEFVGYTF
TGTGCCAGCAGTTCGGAGTTTGTGGGCTACACCTTC
>many|TRBV7-2|TRBJ1-5|NA
CASSQGAGATQPQHF
TGTGCCAGCAGTCAAGGGGCAGGGGCTACTCAGCCCCAGCATTTT
>NA|TRBV11-1|TRBJ2-5|TRBD1
CASSLAATGRETQYF
TGTGCCAGCAGCTTAGCGGCGACAGGGCGAGAGACCCAGTACTTC
>many|TRBV20-1|TRBJ1-2|NA
CSALQGIAYGYTF
TGCAGTGCTCTACAGGGAATTGCATATGGCTACACCTTC
>many|TRBV28|TRBJ2-7|TRBD1
CASSLLGQGPYEQYF
TGTGCCAGCAGTTTATTGGGACAGGGACCCTACGAGCAGTACTTC
>many|TRBV27|TRBJ2-2|NA
CASSLSPRPQRPGELFF
TGTGCCAGCAGTTTGTCCCCTAGACCCCAACGACCCGGGGAGCTGTTTTTT
>many|TRBV27|TRBJ2-5|NA
CASSKRVGGETQYF
TGTGCCAGCAGTAAGCGGGTCGGTGGGGAGACCCAGTACTTC
>NA|TRBV11-2|TRBJ2-7|TRBD2
CASSLGTSGLKDYEQYF
TGTGCCAGCAGCCTCGGGACTAGCGGGTTAAAGGACTACGAGCAGTACTTC
>few|TRBV12-3/TRBV12-4|TRBJ2-7|NA
CASSLARRRREQYF
TGTGCCAGCAGTTTGGCCCGCCGGCGCCGCGAGCAGTACTTC
>many|TRBV20-1|TRBJ1-1|NA
CSARWTEAFF
TGCAGTGCTCGCTGGACGGAAGCTTTCTTT
>many|TRBV12-5|TRBJ1-2|NA
CASGSTGATNYGYTF
TGTGCTAGTGGATCAACAGGAGCTACTAACTATGGCTACACCTTC
>many|TRBV11-3|TRBJ2-7|TRBD1
CASSLDGQGTYEQCF
TGTGCCAGCAGCTTAGACGGACAGGGGACTTACGAGCAGTGCTTC
>many|TRBV7-6|TRBJ1-1|TRBD1
CASSLWTGQNTEAFF
TGTGCCAGCAGCTTATGGACAGGGCAGAACACTGAAGCTTTCTTT
>NA|TRBV6-5|TRBJ1-3|NA
CASSYSNRGNTIYF
TGTGCCAGCAGTTACTCGAATCGGGGAAACACCATATATTTT
>many|TRBV6-1|TRBJ2-6|NA
CASSEVASGANVLTF
TGTGCCAGCAGTGAAGTGGCGTCTGGGGCCAACGTCCTGACTTTC
>many|TRBV28|TRBJ2-7|NA
CASFRERHEQYF
TGTGCCAGCTTCAGGGAAAGGCACGAGCAGTACTTC
>many|TRBV6-5|TRBJ1-3|NA
CAIQDFSGNTIYF
TGTGCCATACAGGACTTCTCTGGAAACACCATATATTTT
>many|TRBV7-2|TRBJ1-1|NA
CASSLLTGDTEAFF
TGTGCCAGCAGCTTGTTGACAGGAGACACTGAAGCTTTCTTT
>many|TRBV7-3|TRBJ2-2|NA
CASSSQGGGGELFF
TGTGCCAGCAGCTCCCAGGGTGGAGGGGGGGAGCTGTTTTTT
>many|TRBV20-1|TRBJ2-7|TRBD2
CSAAGTSDEQYF
TGCAGTGCTGCCGGGACTAGCGACGAGCAGTACTTC
>few|TRBV18|TRBJ1-2|NA
CASSPVENYGYTF
TGTGCCAGCTCACCCGTTGAGAACTATGGCTACACCTTC
>many|TRBV7-2|TRBJ2-5|NA
CASSLRGGDQETQYF
TGTGCCAGCAGCTTAAGGGGGGGGGACCAAGAGACCCAGTACTTC
>many|TRBV5-5|TRBJ1-2|TRBD1
CASSQQGSFGYTF
TGTGCCAGCAGCCAACAGGGGAGCTTCGGCTACACCTTC
>many|TRBV28|TRBJ1-5|NA
CASSFLVAGQPQHF
TGTGCCAGCAGTTTCTTGGTGGCGGGTCAGCCCCAGCATTTT
>NA|TRBV11-2|TRBJ2-5|NA
CASSLEAGRETQYF
TGTGCCAGCAGCTTAGAGGCAGGGCGGGAGACCCAGTACTTC
>many|TRBV6-1|TRBJ2-7|NA
CASKGGSNEQYF
TGTGCCAGCAAAGGGGGAAGCAACGAGCAGTACTTC
>many|TRBV11-2|TRBJ2-3|TRBD2
CASSFTGGRIDTQYF
TGTGCCAGCAGCTTTACGGGAGGGCGGATAGATACGCAGTATTTT
>many|TRBV24-1|TRBJ2-4|NA
CATSDSDGLDIQYF
TGTGCCACCAGTGATTCTGACGGTTTGGACATTCAGTACTTC
>many|TRBV6-1|TRBJ2-4|TRBD1
CASTAGQGANIQYF
TGTGCCAGCACCGCCGGCCAGGGGGCGAACATTCAGTACTTC
>many|TRBV7-2|TRBJ1-5|NA
CASSRDDQPQHF
TGTGCCAGCAGCCGCGACGATCAGCCCCAGCATTTT